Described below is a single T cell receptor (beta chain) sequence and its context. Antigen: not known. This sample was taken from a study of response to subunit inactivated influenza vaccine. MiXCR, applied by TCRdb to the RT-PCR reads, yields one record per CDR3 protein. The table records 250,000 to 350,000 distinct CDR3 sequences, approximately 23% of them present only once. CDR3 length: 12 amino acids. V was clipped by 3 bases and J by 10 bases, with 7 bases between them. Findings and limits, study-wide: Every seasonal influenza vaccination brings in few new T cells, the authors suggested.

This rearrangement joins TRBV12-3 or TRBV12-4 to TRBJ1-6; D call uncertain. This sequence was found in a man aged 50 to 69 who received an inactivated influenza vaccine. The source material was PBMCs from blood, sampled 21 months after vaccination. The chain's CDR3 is CASSFFGSPLHF. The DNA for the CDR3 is TGTGCCAGCAGTTTCTTCGGCTCACCCCTCCACTTT.